This TCR beta chain was sequenced in a study of cytotoxic CD8 clonotypes in ibrutinib-treated CLL. This clone was seen a single time. Some clones are missing from TCRdb's copy, which holds only in-frame ones; the method was immunoSEQ multiplex PCR. This table holds under 200,000 clones, approximately 77% found once. The input for sequencing was PBMCs, taken after 12 months of ibrutinib treatment. This clonotype originated in a human donor with chronic lymphocytic leukemia.

DNA for the CDR3: TGTGCCAGCAGTCCCGGGTATACGCAGTATTTT. Translation: CASSPGYTQYF. The chain has TRBV28 and TRBJ2-3; D uncertain. Between the trimmed V and J ends, which lost 5 bases and 7 bases, there was a span of 7 bases. Germline CDR1 reads MDHEN; CDR2 reads SYDVKM. The length of the CDR3 is 11 residues. The whole variable domain, filled in from reference TRBV28 and TRBJ2-3, reads DVKVTQSSRYLVKRTGEKVFLECVQDMDHENMFWYRQDPGLGLRLIYFSYDVKMKEKGDIPEGYSVSREKKERFSLILESASTNQTSMYLCASSPGYTQYFGPGTRLTVL.